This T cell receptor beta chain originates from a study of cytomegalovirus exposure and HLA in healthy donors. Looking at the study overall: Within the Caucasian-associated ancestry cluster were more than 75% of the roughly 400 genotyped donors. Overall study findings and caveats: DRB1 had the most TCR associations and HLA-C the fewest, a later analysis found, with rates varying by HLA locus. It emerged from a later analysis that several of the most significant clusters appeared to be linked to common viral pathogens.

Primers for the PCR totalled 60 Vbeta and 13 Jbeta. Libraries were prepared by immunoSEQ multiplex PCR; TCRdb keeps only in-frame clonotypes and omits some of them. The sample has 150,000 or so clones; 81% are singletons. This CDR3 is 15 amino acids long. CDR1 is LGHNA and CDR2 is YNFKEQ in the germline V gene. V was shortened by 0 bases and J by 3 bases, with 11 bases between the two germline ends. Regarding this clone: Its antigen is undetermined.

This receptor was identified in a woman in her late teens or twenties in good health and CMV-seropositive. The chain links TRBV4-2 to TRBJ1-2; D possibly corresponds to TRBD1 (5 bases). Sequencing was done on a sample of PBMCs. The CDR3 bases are TGTGCCAGCAGCCAAGAGCACAGGCGGTACTATGGCTACACCTTC. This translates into CASSQEHRRYYGYTF.